At least ten counts were recorded for the clone carrying this T cell receptor beta chain. The antigen remains undetermined. As it was prepared, the TCRbeta library received unique molecular identifiers. TCRdb called the PCR reads again in MiXCR, with one record for every CDR3 protein. The sample holds 65,000 to 85,000 distinct CDR3 sequences, approximately 11% seen once. The data were taken from a study of T-cell reconstitution after alpha-beta-depleted transplantation in children. Findings and limits, study-wide: Surviving recipient cells, namely T cells and thymic progenitors, were the source of high day-60 TCRbeta diversity in some patients. Reportedly, only several hundred clones from non-depleted graft cells drove alpha-beta T-cell counts at about two months.

The TCR sequence derives from a boy between 10 and 17 years old with acute myeloid leukemia, due to receive a stem cell transplant. The source was PBMCs, collected before TCRalphabeta/CD19-depleted stem cell transplant.

In nucleotides, the CDR3 is TGCAGTGCTAGAGATCTCTCCGGACTAGCGGGAGGATCCCAGTACTTC. It codes for CSARDLSGLAGGSQYF. This chain links TRBV20-1 with TRBJ2-5, with TRBD2 identical over 14 bases. The V and J ends lost 0 bases and 9 bases, in that order; junction bases with no gene match: 9. The germline gives CDR1 DFQATT, CDR2 SNEGSKA (reference sequence). The CDR3 is 16 amino acids.